This T cell receptor (beta chain) was documented in a study of cytotoxic CD8 clonotypes in ibrutinib-treated CLL. To note about this clone: No antigen is known for it.

Germline V gives CDR1 SQVTM, CDR2 ANQGSEA. V trimming: 5 bases; J trimming: 5 bases; junction bases outside the gene matches: 16. The CDR3 length is 16 residues. Here immunoSEQ multiplex PCR was the method, and the copy in TCRdb shows in-frame clones only, minus some. Of 110,000 to 150,000 clones in the sample, 76% are singletons; the top ten hold 4.5% to 6.5%. Study-wide findings and caveats: Contraction or stability on treatment characterized the public clonotypes, which were uncommon.

This chain links TRBV29-1 with TRBJ1-2, with 8 bases that match TRBD1. This sample comprised PBMCs, obtained after 24 months of ibrutinib treatment. The TCR comes from a human donor with chronic lymphocytic leukemia. In nucleotides, the CDR3 is TGCAGCGTTAATGAAGGGGCAGGGGGCAGGGGATATGGCTACACCTTC. Residues: CSVNEGAGGRGYGYTF.